The 25 T cell receptor beta chains given below trace back to one sample, sequenced in a study of Tregs in tolerant kidney transplant recipients. Sequencing was performed with immunoSEQ multiplex PCR; in TCRdb, only in-frame clones are kept and a portion is missing. The sample's table shows tens of thousands of clones. Sequenced material: CD8+ T cells from blood, taken before the transplant. The receptor set was obtained from a human donor who received a combined kidney and bone marrow transplant.

Turning to this clone: With the read ending 3 residues before the CDR3 end, the germline J gene is used to fill in that end. The chain employs TRBV7-7 and TRBJ2-5, with 9 bases matching TRBD2. This CDR3 region has 16 residues. Germline trimming cut 3 bases from V and 5 bases from J; bases unmatched to any gene: 10. CDR1 and CDR2 from the germline V gene are SSHAT and FNYEAQ (reference sequence). CDR3 DNA, as far as it was read: TGTGCCAGCAGCTTCCCAGGGGCTAGCGGGGAGGAGACC. This translates into CASSFPGASGEET. The full CDR3 protein is CASSFPGASGEETQYF.

A note on this clone: The CDR3 is cut off 3 residues early in the read; its end comes from the germline J gene. The rearrangement links TRBV30 to TRBJ2-7; tentatively, D is TRBD2 (6 bases). V was trimmed by 0 bases and J by 6 bases, leaving 12 bases between them. CDR3 length equals 13 residues. Per the germline V gene, CDR1 is GTSNPN and CDR2 is SVGIG (reference sequence). CDR3 DNA (partial): TGTGCCTGGAGTGTGGGACCCGGGGGCGAG. Translation: CAWSVGPGGE. The full-length CDR3 reads as CAWSVGPGGEQYF.

Concerning this clone: The sequence runs out 3 residues before the end of the CDR3; the remainder is reconstructed from the germline J gene. The chain recombines TRBV7-9 with TRBJ2-5, with D possibly matching TRBD1 (5 bases). The V end lost 1 base, the J end lost 3 bases, and 9 bases lay between the germline ends. The CDR3 has 14 residues. Germline-derived CDR1 and CDR2 are SEHNR and FQNEAQ (reference sequence). The CDR3 bases that were read are TGTGCCAGCAGCTTAGTAAAGACAGAAGAGACC. Protein sequence: CASSLVKTEET. The entire CDR3 reads CASSLVKTEETQYF.

The CDR3 bases that were read are TGTGCCAGCTCACCTCTGTCGGATCGGGCAGATACG. Its protein is CASSPLSDRADT. The whole CDR3 is CASSPLSDRADTQYF. The chain has TRBV18 and TRBJ2-3, with no clear D. The CDR3 goes on 3 residues after the read ends, and that part is filled in from the germline J gene. Trimming removed 3 bases from V and 4 bases from J, with 14 bases in between. Germline V gene data show CDR1 as KGHSH and CDR2 as LQKENI. The CDR3 runs to 15 residues.

For this clone: The read is 3 residues too short to cover the CDR3 end, so that end is filled in from the germline J gene. V gene TRBV11-2 combines with J gene TRBJ2-2, with a tentative D call TRBD2 (6 bases). The CDR3 contains 13 residues. Trimming cost V 1 base and J 6 bases, with 6 bases left between them. The germline V gene has CDR1 SGHAT and CDR2 FQNNGV. The CDR3 DNA, read in part, is TGTGCCAGCAGCTTAGGGGGGGCCGGGGAG. Amino acids: CASSLGGAGE. The entire CDR3 protein reads CASSLGGAGELFF.

For this clone: The DNA ends 3 residues before the CDR3 does, and the rest of the CDR3 is filled in from the germline J gene. The V gene is TRBV29-1, the J gene TRBJ2-7; D ambiguous. CDR3 size: 13 residues. Germline V lookup: CDR1 SQVTM, CDR2 ANQGSEA. V was clipped by 1 base and J by 3 bases, with 10 bases between them. CDR3 region: CSVEVKTGYEQYF. The sequenced CDR3 bases are TGCAGCGTTGAAGTTAAAACCGGCTACGAG.

In regard to this clone: The read ends 3 residues early relative to the CDR3; the germline J gene fills the gap. The chain employs TRBV7-6 and TRBJ2-3; a weak D match, TRBD2 (5 bases). Germline V gives CDR1 SGHVS, CDR2 FNYEAQ. The germline V and J ends were trimmed by 2 bases and 0 bases, with 15 bases remaining between them. The length of the CDR3 is 17 residues. The DNA read from the CDR3 is TGTGCCAGCAGCTTACACCCGCGGGCCCCTAGCACAGATACG. Translation gives CASSLHPRAPSTDT. The whole CDR3 is CASSLHPRAPSTDTQYF.

The CDR3 is CASSFTGTGNTEAFF. The part of the CDR3 DNA that was read is TGTGCCAGTAGTTTCACCGGGACAGGGAACACTGAA. The gene calls are TRBV19 and TRBJ1-1, with 8 nucleotides matching TRBD1. The read terminates 3 residues ahead of where the CDR3 ends, so the germline J gene completes it. The CDR3 has 15 amino acids. Germline V gives CDR1 LNHDA, CDR2 SQIVND (reference sequence). After removal of 5 bases from V and 1 base from J, the junction contained 6 bases not matched to a gene.

The CDR3 sequence is CASSEISPETQYF. The CDR3 DNA, read in part, is TGCGCCAGCAGTGAGATTAGCCCAGAGACC. J is TRBJ2-5 and V is TRBV10-2; D is undetermined. With the read ending 3 residues before the CDR3 end, the germline J gene is used to fill in that end. Trimming left V 2 bases short and J 4 bases short, with 8 bases between. Germline CDR1 WSHSY, CDR2 SAAADI. The CDR3 loop spans 13 amino acids.

On this clone itself: Read sequence stops 3 residues before the CDR3 end, and the germline J gene provides the missing end. V is TRBV13 and J is TRBJ2-7, with 9 bases lining up with TRBD2. CDR1 and CDR2 from the germline V gene are PRHDT and FYEKMQ (reference sequence). V dropped 3 bases and J dropped 2; count of bases not matched to a gene: 5. The CDR3 is 15 amino acids. The CDR3 here is CASSFTSGPTYEQYF. The CDR3 bases that were read are TGTGCCAGCAGCTTTACTAGCGGGCCAACCTACGAG. The full variable domain, rest sourced from reference TRBV13 and TRBJ2-7, is AAGVIQSPRHLIKEKRETATLKCYPIPRHDTVYWYQQGPGQDPQFLISFYEKMQSDKGSIPDRFSAQQFSDYHSELNMSSLELGDSALYFCASSFTSGPTYEQYFGPGTRLTVT.

This CDR3 is CAISDPGTGGFGYGYTF. CDR3 bases read: TGTGCCATCAGTGACCCCGGGACAGGGGGATTCGGCTATGGC. The chain carries TRBV10-3 and TRBJ1-2, with 11 bases lining up with TRBD1. The CDR3 extends 3 residues past the end of the read, so its final part is completed from the germline J gene. With 3 bases clipped from V and 4 bases from J, the junction kept 10 bases outside the gene matches. Germline V gene sequence: CDR1 ENHRY, CDR2 SYGVKD. The CDR3 contains 17 residues.

A note on this clone: With the read ending 3 residues before the CDR3 end, the germline J gene is used to fill in that end. The V gene is TRBV7-6, the J gene TRBJ2-2; TRBD2 agrees at 7 bases. J lost 6 bases, V lost 0 bases, and 1 base had no gene match. CDR3 length: 14 amino acids. CDR1 SGHVS and CDR2 FNYEAQ come from the germline V gene. CDR3 DNA (partial): TGTGCCAGCAGCTTAGCGACTAGCTCCGGGGAG. Its protein product is CASSLATSSGE. The CDR3 in full is CASSLATSSGELFF.

Points on this clone: The CDR3 is cut off 3 residues early in the read; its end comes from the germline J gene. The V gene is TRBV6-2 or TRBV6-3, the J gene TRBJ2-5; no definite D call. The ends were cut back, 6 bases at V and 6 bases at J, with 5 bases in the middle. The CDR3 is made up of 10 amino acids. Looked up from germline, CDR1 is MNHEY and CDR2 is SVGEGT. CDR3: CASSSQTQYF. CDR3 DNA (partial): TGTGCCAGCAGCTCTCAGACC.

Regarding this clone: Coverage ceases 3 residues before the CDR3 finishes, and the germline J gene fills in the end. The rearrangement uses TRBV20-1 and TRBJ1-2, with D possibly matching TRBD1 (5 bases). This CDR3 is 12 amino acids long. V shed 4 bases and J shed 0 bases, with 6 bases lying between them. CDR1 and CDR2 from the germline V gene are DFQATT and SNEGSKA (reference sequence). The CDR3 sequence: CSATGSNYGYTF. The sequenced part of the CDR3 DNA is TGCAGTGCTACAGGGTCTAACTATGGC.

On this clone: The read is 3 residues too short to cover the CDR3 end, so that end is filled in from the germline J gene. V is TRBV7-9 and J is TRBJ2-1; no reliable D call. This CDR3 has 13 amino acids. V lost 5 bases and J lost 2, with 7 bases in between. The V gene's germline CDR1 is SEHNR and CDR2 FQNEAQ (reference sequence). CDR3 DNA, as far as it was read: TGTGCCAGCAGCCTCCAGGCCTACAATGAG. It translates to CASSLQAYNE. The full CDR3 reads CASSLQAYNEQFF.

A remark on this clone: The missing CDR3 end, 3 residues past where the read stops, is filled in from the germline J gene. The genes are TRBV19 and TRBJ2-7, with a possible D match to TRBD2 (6 bases). The CDR3 is made up of 15 amino acids. Trimming removed 9 bases at V and 0 bases at J, with 18 bases between. CDR1 is LNHDA and CDR2 is SQIVND in the germline V gene (reference sequence). CDR3 sequence: CASADGGSPSYEQYF. The CDR3 DNA, read in part, is TGTGCCAGCGCCGATGGAGGGTCCCCCTCCTACGAG.

A note on this clone: Sequencing ends 3 residues short of the CDR3 end; the germline J gene provides the rest. V is TRBV7-9 and J is TRBJ1-5, with D tentatively TRBD1 (5 bases). Germline V gene data show CDR1 as SEHNR and CDR2 as FQNEAQ (reference sequence). The CDR3 contains 15 residues. Trimming stripped 1 base from V and 7 bases from J, with 14 bases between. CDR3 in amino acids: CASSLGGGQIQPQHF. The sequenced CDR3 bases are TGTGCCAGCAGCTTAGGGGGCGGACAAATCCAGCCC.

With regard to this clone: The read is 3 residues too short to cover the CDR3 end, so that end is filled in from the germline J gene. The rearrangement links TRBV6-2 or TRBV6-3 to TRBJ2-7, with D perhaps matching TRBD1 (5 bases). The length of the CDR3 is 15 residues. Germline CDR1 and CDR2: MNHEY and SVGEGT. The germline V and J ends were trimmed by 8 bases and 5 bases, with 22 bases remaining between them. CDR3: CASRLETVGKNEQYF. Partial CDR3 DNA: TGTGCCAGCCGGCTAGAGACAGTGGGGAAGAACGAG.

Points on this clone: Read sequence stops 3 residues before the CDR3 end, and the germline J gene provides the missing end. The chain carries TRBV5-6 and TRBJ2-5; 7 bases fit TRBD1. J lost 3 bases, V lost 2 bases, and 7 bases had no gene match. The germline CDR1 and CDR2 sequences are SGHDT and YYEEEE. The CDR3 runs to 15 residues. This CDR3 is CASSFGTEKKETQYF. The sequenced CDR3 bases are TGTGCCAGCAGCTTCGGGACAGAAAAAAAAGAGACC.

CDR3 amino acids: CASSLDRDFPYEQYF. The part of the CDR3 DNA that was read is TGTGCCAGCAGCTTAGACCGGGACTTCCCCTACGAG. This chain connects TRBV7-9 to TRBJ2-7; possible D gene TRBD2, 6 bases. Read coverage stops 3 residues before the CDR3 terminus; the germline J gene supplies the remainder. The CDR3 has 15 residues. The V and J ends lost 1 base and 2 bases respectively, with 12 bases between them. In germline, CDR1 is SEHNR, CDR2 FQNEAQ (reference sequence).

About this clone itself: The CDR3 goes on 3 residues after the read ends, and that part is filled in from the germline J gene. This chain links TRBV18 with TRBJ1-2; 8 bases fit TRBD1. CDR3 length: 16 amino acids. Trimming at V came to 3 bases and at J to 2 bases, leaving 8 bases not matched to a gene. Looked up from germline, CDR1 is KGHSH and CDR2 is LQKENI. The CDR3: CASSPTKGQENYGYTF. CDR3 DNA (partial): TGTGCCAGCTCACCTACCAAGGGACAGGAAAACTATGGC.

About this clone itself: Coverage ceases 3 residues before the CDR3 finishes, and the germline J gene fills in the end. This chain links TRBV13 with TRBJ2-1; possible D gene TRBD2, 7 bases. Between the trimmed V and J ends, which lost 4 bases and 2 bases, there was a span of 12 bases. This CDR3 region has 15 residues. Germline V gene lookup returns CDR1 PRHDT and CDR2 FYEKMQ (reference sequence). CDR3 residues: CASSSRGAAYNEQFF. CDR3 DNA (partial): TGTGCCAGCAGCTCCCGGGGGGCCGCCTACAATGAG.

As concerns this clone: The sequenced fragment ends 3 residues before the CDR3 boundary, so the rest is inferred from the germline J gene. The chain links TRBV7-8 to TRBJ2-1, with 7 positions matching TRBD2. The germline V gene encodes CDR1 SGHVS and CDR2 FQNEAQ. Germline trimming cut 1 base from V and 4 bases from J; bases unmatched to any gene: 7. This CDR3 has 16 residues. CDR3 amino acids: CASSLGPAGLYNEQFF. Partial CDR3 DNA: TGTGCCAGCAGCTTAGGACCAGCGGGGTTGTACAATGAG.

A remark on this clone: The CDR3 extends 3 residues past the end of the read, so its final part is completed from the germline J gene. The rearrangement uses TRBV20-1 and TRBJ1-5; TRBD1 agrees at 8 bases. Trimming removed 6 bases from V and 2 bases from J; junction bases left unmatched: 21. The CDR3 spans 19 residues. The V gene's germline CDR1 is DFQATT and CDR2 SNEGSKA (reference sequence). CDR3 sequence: CSAKTGTGTSWRGNQPQHF. The sequenced part of the CDR3 DNA is TGCAGTGCCAAAACCGGGACAGGTACGTCGTGGAGGGGCAATCAGCCC.

Concerning this clone: The CDR3 extends 3 residues past the end of the read, so its final part is completed from the germline J gene. V usage is TRBV4-1 and J usage is TRBJ1-1; tentatively, D is TRBD1 (5 bases). Looked up from germline, CDR1 is MGHRA and CDR2 is YSYEKL. This CDR3 spans 13 amino acids. Trimming stripped 0 bases from V and 4 bases from J, with 6 bases between. Here the CDR3 reads CASSQERGTEAFF. The sequenced CDR3 bases are TGCGCCAGCAGCCAAGAGAGGGGCACTGAA.